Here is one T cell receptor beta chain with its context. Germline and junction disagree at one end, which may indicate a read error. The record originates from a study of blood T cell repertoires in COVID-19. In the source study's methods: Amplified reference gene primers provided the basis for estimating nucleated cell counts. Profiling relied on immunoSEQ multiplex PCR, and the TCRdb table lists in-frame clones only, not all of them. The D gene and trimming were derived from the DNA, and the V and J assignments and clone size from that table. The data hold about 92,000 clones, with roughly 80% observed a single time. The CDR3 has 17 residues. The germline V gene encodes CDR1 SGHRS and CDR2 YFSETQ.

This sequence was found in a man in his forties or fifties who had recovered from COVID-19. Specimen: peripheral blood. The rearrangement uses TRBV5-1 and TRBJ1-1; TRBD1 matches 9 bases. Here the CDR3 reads CASSLAKGQGLNAEAFF. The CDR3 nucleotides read TGCGCCAGCAGCTTGGCCAAGGGACAGGGACTGAACGCTGAAGCTTTCTTT.